This T cell receptor (beta chain) was sequenced for a study of T cells expressing NK-cell markers. The CDR3 runs to 15 residues. The V gene's germline CDR1 is LNHDA and CDR2 SQIVND (reference sequence). After re-calling the 5' RACE reads, TCRdb lists one entry per CDR3 protein, DNA absent. The sample table includes about 160,000 distinct CDR3 sequences. This rearrangement joins TRBV19 to TRBJ1-3. This TCR was sampled from a woman between 18 and 70 years old in good health. Sequences were obtained from blood T cells: a sorted CD56 or NKG2C T cell subset, CD4+ or CD8+ T cells, or bulk PBMC T cells (not recorded which). The CDR3 spells CARPGGPSSGNTIYF.